This T cell receptor (beta chain) was profiled in a study of CD8 T cells in ankylosing spondylitis. TCRdb reanalysed the 5' RACE reads using MiXCR and keeps one entry per CDR3 protein. The sample holds roughly 130,000 distinct CDR3 sequences; 6% to 8.5% are singletons and the top ten take roughly an eighth. This CDR3 has 16 residues. V was clipped by 5 bases and J by 2 bases; unmatched bases: 9. The germline CDR1 and CDR2 sequences are SGHTA and FQGNSA. This chain connects TRBV7-2 to TRBJ2-7; the match to TRBD2 covers 10 bases. This TCR came from a male donor with ankylosing spondylitis or in good health (not recorded which). Sequencing was carried out using blood, either unsorted or a sorted T cell fraction (not recorded which). CDR3 DNA sequence: TGTGCCAGCAGCCCCAGACTAGCGGGTTTGACCTACGAGCAGTACTTC. Its translation is CASSPRLAGLTYEQYF.